This T cell receptor beta chain was observed in a study of T-cell reconstitution after alpha-beta-depleted transplantation in children. For this clonotype: Its antigen is undetermined.

Study-level findings and limits: About two months after transplant, alpha-beta T cells reportedly came from several hundred expanded graft clones. From surviving recipient T cells and thymic progenitors came the high day-60 TCRbeta diversity observed in some patients.

Unique molecular identifiers were incorporated when the TCRbeta library was constructed. TCRdb redid the calling of the PCR reads with MiXCR, one entry per CDR3 protein. The sample records hundreds of thousands of distinct CDR3 sequences, roughly 13% being singletons. Per the germline V gene, CDR1 is MDHEN and CDR2 is SYDVKM. The V and J ends lost 7 bases and 2 bases, in that order; junction bases with no gene match: 15. The CDR3 spans 17 residues. The sequence was collected from a male patient between 5 and 17 years old who had a stem cell transplant for acute myeloid leukemia, so the T cells may come from the graft donor. The V call is TRBV28, the J call TRBJ2-3; 7 nucleotides line up with TRBD2. Sequences were derived from PBMCs, mostly from graft donor cells, sampled 360 days after TCRalphabeta/CD19-depleted stem cell transplant. The CDR3 region has the DNA TGTGCCAGCAAGGTCTTTTGGGAGGGCGAGACCACAGATACGCAGTATTTT. This codes for CASKVFWEGETTDTQYF.